This is a list of T cell receptor beta chains from one sample in a study of cytomegalovirus exposure and HLA in healthy donors. Sequenced by immunoSEQ multiplex PCR; TCRdb stores in-frame clones only, minus some. The profile shows about 160,000 clones, under 80% of them singletons. What was sequenced was PBMCs. The receptor source for this set is a middle-aged man in good health and CMV-seronegative. Both conserved end residues are trimmed from each CDR3. Part of the rows lack a size; the others show once, few, many or a class for expanded clones.

V,size,length,J,CDR3
TRBV11-2,.,12,TRBJ2-7,ASSSLSDSYEQY
TRBV13,.,15,TRBJ2-1,ASSLEGTSGGAFEQF
TRBV27,.,13,TRBJ1-6,ASSLLTGAHSPLH
TRBV4-2,.,14,TRBJ1-4,ASSQGGNRGDEKLF
TRBV6-5,.,11,TRBJ2-7,ASSYSTDYEQY
TRBV10-3,few,11,TRBJ1-2,AISGQGDYGYT
TRBV6-5,.,14,TRBJ2-2,ASSYSRRGVTGELF
TRBV2,once,13,TRBJ1-4,ASSELRRDNEKLF
TRBV30,.,13,TRBJ1-5,AWSPEGAGNQPQH
TRBV7-2,.,13,TRBJ1-5,ASSPRQGSSQPQH
TRBV7-8,.,11,TRBJ2-2,ASKWQDTGELF
TRBV12-1,.,14,TRBJ1-5,ASSPRGQGLNQPQH